The TCR beta chain under discussion was sequenced for a study of tumor and adjacent non-tumor tissue in lung cancer. Study-level results: Patients with more diverse tumor TCRs had worse survival.

The library came from three nested PCR rounds adapted from ARM-PCR protocols. TCRdb itself ran the multiplex PCR reads through MiXCR, one entry per CDR3 protein. In the table there are over 100,000 distinct CDR3 sequences, 75% of which are singletons. This CDR3 region has 14 residues. CDR1 is LGHNA and CDR2 is YSLEER in the germline V gene. For this clonotype: What it binds is not known. An end of the junction differs from the germline gene, which may be a read error.

No cell sorting was done before RNA was extracted from the tissue. Chemotherapy-naive patients with new lung cancer underwent thoracic surgery in China, August–late 2014. The TCR comes from a woman aged 55-75 years with non-small cell lung cancer. The V and J genes are TRBV4-3 and TRBJ2-3; D may be TRBD2 (5 bases). Specimen: lung tumor tissue. CDR3 in amino acids: CASSQGRRPDTQYF. The DNA of the CDR3 is TGCGCCAGCAGTCAAGGTAGGAGGCCAGATACGCAGTATTTT.